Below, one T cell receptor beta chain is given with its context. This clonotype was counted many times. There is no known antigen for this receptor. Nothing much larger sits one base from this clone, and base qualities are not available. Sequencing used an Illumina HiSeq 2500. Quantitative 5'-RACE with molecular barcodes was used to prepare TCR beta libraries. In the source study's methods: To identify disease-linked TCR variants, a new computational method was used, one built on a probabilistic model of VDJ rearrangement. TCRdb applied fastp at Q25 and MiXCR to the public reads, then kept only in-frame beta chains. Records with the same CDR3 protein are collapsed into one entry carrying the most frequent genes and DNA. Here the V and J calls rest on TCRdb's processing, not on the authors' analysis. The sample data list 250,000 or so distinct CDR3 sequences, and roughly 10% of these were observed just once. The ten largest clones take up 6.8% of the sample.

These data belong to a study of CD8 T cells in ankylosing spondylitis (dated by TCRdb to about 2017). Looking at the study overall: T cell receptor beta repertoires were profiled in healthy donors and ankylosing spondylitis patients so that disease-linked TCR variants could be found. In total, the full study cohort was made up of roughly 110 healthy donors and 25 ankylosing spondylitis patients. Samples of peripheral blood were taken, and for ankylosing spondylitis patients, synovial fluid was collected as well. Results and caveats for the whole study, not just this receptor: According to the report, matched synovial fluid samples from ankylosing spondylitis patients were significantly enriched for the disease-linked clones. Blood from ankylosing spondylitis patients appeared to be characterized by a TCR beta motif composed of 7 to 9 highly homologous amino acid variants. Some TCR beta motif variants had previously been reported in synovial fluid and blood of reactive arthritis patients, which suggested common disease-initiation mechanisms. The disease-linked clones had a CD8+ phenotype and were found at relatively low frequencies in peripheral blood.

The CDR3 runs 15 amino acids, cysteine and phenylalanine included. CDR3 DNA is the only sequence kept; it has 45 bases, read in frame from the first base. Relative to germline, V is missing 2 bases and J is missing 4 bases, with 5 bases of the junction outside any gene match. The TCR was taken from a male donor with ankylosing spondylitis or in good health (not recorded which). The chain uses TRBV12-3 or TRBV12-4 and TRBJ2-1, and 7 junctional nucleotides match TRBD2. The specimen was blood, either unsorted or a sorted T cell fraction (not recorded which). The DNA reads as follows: TGTGCCAGCAGTTTACTTCTAGCGGCGTACAATGAGCAGTTCTTC. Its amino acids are CASSLLLAAYNEQFF.